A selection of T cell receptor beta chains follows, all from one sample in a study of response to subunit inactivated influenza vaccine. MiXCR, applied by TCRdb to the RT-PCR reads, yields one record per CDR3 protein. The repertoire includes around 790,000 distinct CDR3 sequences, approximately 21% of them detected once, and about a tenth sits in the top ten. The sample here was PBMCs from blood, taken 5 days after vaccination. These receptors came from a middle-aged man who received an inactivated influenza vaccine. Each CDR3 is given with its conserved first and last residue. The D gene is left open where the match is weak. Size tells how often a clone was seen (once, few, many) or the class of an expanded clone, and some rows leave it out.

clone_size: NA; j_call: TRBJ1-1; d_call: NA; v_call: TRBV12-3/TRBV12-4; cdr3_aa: CASSLALGGTEAFF; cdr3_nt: TGTGCCAGCAGTTTAGCGCTAGGGGGCACTGAAGCTTTCTTT
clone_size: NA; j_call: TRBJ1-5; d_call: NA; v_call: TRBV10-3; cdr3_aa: CAISVPRGFSNQPQHF; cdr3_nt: TGTGCCATCAGTGTCCCTAGGGGGTTCAGCAATCAGCCCCAGCATTTT
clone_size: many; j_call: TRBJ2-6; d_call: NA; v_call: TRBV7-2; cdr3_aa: CASSLWHSGANVLTF; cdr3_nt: TGTGCCAGCAGCTTATGGCATTCCGGGGCCAACGTCCTGACTTTC
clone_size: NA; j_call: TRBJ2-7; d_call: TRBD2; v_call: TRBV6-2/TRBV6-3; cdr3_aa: CASSYSMSGSYEQYF; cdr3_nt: TGTGCCAGCAGTTACTCGATGAGCGGGAGCTACGAGCAGTACTTC
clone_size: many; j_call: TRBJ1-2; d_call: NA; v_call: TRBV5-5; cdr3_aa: CASSLVVGQGYGYTF; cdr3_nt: TGTGCCAGCAGCTTGGTTGTTGGGCAGGGCTATGGCTACACCTTC
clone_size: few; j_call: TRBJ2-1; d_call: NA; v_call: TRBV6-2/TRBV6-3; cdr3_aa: CASSPLWQGSSYNEQFF; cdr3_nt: TGTGCCAGCAGTCCCTTATGGCAGGGAAGCTCCTACAATGAGCAGTTCTTC
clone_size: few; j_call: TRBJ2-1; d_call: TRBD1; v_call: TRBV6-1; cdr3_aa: CASNLRTGTSYNEQFF; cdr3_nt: TGTGCCAGCAACCTACGGACAGGGACCTCCTACAATGAGCAGTTCTTC
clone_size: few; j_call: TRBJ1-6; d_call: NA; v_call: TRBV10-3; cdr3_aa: CAISDYSGPSNSPLHF; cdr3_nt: TGTGCCATCAGCGACTACTCGGGACCCAGTAATTCACCCCTCCACTTT
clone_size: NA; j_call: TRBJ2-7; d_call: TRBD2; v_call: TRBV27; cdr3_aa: CVSSRGGYYEQYF; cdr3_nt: TGTGTCAGCAGTCGGGGGGGGTACTACGAGCAGTACTTC
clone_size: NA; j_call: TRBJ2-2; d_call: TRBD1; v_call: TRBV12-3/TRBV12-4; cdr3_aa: CASSLRQGGELFF; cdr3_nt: TGTGCCAGCAGTCTACGACAGGGCGGGGAGCTGTTTTTT
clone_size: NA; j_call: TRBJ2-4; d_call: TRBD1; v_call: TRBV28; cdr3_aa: CASSRAGGQGLNIQYF; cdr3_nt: TGTGCCAGCAGTCGCGCTGGCGGACAGGGTTTAAACATTCAGTACTTC
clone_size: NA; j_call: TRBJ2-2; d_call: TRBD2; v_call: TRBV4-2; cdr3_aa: CASSQASGRLGTGELFF; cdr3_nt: TGTGCCAGCAGCCAAGCCAGCGGGAGATTAGGAACCGGGGAGCTGTTTTTT
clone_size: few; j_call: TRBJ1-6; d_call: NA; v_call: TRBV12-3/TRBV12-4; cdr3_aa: CASRDWGSPLHF; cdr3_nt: TGTGCCAGCAGGGATTGGGGATCACCCCTCCACTTT
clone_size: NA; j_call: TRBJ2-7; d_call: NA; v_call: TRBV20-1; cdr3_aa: CSAQRGLGKDEQYF; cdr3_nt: TGCAGTGCCCAAAGGGGTCTAGGAAAAGACGAGCAGTACTTC
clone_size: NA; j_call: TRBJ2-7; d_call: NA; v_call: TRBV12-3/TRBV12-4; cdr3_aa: CASSLFPRDGSYEQYF; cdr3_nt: TGTGCCAGCAGTTTATTTCCCCGGGACGGTTCCTACGAGCAGTACTTC
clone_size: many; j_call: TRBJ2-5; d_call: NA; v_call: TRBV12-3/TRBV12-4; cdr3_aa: CASSFDQAETQYF; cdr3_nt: TGTGCCAGCAGTTTCGACCAAGCGGAGACCCAGTACTTC
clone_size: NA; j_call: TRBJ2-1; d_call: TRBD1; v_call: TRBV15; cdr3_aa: CATSRDPGGLSNEQFF; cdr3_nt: TGTGCCACCAGCAGAGATCCAGGGGGCCTAAGCAATGAGCAGTTCTTC
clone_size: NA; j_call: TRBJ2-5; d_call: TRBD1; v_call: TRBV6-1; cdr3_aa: CASGGTGEETQYF; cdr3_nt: TGTGCCAGCGGCGGGACAGGAGAAGAGACCCAGTACTTC
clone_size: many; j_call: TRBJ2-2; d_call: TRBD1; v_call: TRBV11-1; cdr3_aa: CASSTPLRTGEVTGELFF; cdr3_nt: TGTGCCAGCAGCACCCCCTTGAGGACAGGGGAGGTCACCGGGGAGCTGTTTTTT
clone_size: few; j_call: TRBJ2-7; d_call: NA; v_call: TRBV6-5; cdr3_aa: CASSYRVDSRTRSYEQYF; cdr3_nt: TGTGCCAGCAGTTATCGGGTGGACAGCCGTACCCGATCCTACGAGCAGTACTTC
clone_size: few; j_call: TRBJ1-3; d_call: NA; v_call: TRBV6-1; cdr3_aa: CASRQMRGLSGNTIYF; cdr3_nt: TGTGCCAGCAGGCAAATGCGGGGCCTCTCTGGAAACACCATATATTTT
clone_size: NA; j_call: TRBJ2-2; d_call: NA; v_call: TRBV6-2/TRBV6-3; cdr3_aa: CASSKDLTGELFF; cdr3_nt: TGTGCCAGCAGCAAAGACCTCACCGGGGAGCTGTTTTTT
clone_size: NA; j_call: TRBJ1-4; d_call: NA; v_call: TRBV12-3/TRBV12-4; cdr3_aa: CASSLQGATGEKLFF; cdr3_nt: TGTGCCAGCAGTCTCCAGGGCGCAACGGGGGAAAAACTGTTTTTT
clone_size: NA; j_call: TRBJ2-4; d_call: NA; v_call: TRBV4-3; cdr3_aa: CASSQDQGMDIQYF; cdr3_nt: TGCGCCAGCAGCCAAGATCAGGGGATGGACATTCAGTACTTC
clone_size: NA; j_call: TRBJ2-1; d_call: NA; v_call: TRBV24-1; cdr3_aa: CATSGLEQGSSYNEQFF; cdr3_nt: TGTGCCACCAGTGGCCTGGAGCAGGGGAGCTCCTACAATGAGCAGTTCTTC
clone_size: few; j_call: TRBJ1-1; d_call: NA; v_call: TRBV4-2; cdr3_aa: CASSQGHITEAFF; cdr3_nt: TGTGCCAGCAGCCAAGGACATATCACTGAAGCTTTCTTT
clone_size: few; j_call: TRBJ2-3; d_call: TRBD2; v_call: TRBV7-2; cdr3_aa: CASSLLAASGSADTQYF; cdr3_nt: TGTGCCAGCAGCTTACTCGCGGCTAGCGGGAGCGCAGATACGCAGTATTTT
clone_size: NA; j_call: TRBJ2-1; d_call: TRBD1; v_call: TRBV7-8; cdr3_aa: CASSYGTGGYEQFF; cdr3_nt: TGTGCCAGCAGCTATGGGACAGGGGGTTATGAGCAGTTCTTC
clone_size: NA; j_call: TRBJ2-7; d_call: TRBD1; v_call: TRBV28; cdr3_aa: CAGSDRGRHEQYF; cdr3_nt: TGTGCCGGGTCTGACAGGGGTAGACACGAGCAGTACTTC
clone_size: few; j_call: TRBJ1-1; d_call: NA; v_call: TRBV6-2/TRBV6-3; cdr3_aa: CASSNAGAAFF; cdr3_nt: TGTGCCAGCAGTAATGCAGGAGCAGCTTTCTTT
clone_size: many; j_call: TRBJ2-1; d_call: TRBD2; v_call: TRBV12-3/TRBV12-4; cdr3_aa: CASSSTGGGSYNEQFF; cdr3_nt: TGTGCCAGCAGTTCGACTGGGGGGGGGTCCTACAATGAGCAGTTCTTC
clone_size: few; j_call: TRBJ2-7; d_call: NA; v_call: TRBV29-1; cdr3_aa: CSVEGRYSYEQYF; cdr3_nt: TGCAGCGTTGAAGGCCGGTACTCCTACGAGCAGTACTTC
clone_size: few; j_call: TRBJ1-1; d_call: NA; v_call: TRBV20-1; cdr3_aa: CSARGSGNTEAFF; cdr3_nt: TGCAGTGCTAGAGGGTCGGGGAACACTGAAGCTTTCTTT
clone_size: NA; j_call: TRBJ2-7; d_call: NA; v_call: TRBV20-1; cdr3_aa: CSARPTGLTAYEQYF; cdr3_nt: TGCAGTGCTAGGCCTACAGGTCTGACCGCCTACGAGCAGTACTTC
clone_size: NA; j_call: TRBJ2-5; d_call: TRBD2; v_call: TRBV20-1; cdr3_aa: CSATPKGLAGGETQYF; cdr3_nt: TGCAGTGCTACCCCCAAAGGACTAGCGGGAGGAGAGACCCAGTACTTC
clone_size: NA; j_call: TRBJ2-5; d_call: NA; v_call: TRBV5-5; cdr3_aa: CASSYWGLEETQYF; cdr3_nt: TGTGCCAGCAGCTATTGGGGGTTGGAGGAGACCCAGTACTTC
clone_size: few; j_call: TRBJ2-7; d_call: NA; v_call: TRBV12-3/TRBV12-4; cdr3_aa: CASSSRELGEQYF; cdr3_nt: TGTGCCAGCAGTTCCCGGGAGTTGGGGGAGCAGTACTTC
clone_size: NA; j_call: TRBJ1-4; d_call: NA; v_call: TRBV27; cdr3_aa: CASSPWRGGNEKLFF; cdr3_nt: TGTGCCAGCAGCCCGTGGCGAGGAGGGAATGAAAAACTGTTTTTT
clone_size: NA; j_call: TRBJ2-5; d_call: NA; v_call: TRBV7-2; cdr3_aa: CASSFPYRETQYF; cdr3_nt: TGTGCCAGCAGCTTCCCCTACCGAGAGACCCAGTACTTC
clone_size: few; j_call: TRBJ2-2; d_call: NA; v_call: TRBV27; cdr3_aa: CASSSPLRTGELFF; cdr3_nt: TGTGCCAGCAGTTCCCCTTTACGCACCGGGGAGCTGTTTTTT
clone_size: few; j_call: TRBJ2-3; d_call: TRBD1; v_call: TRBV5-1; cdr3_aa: CASSVTGTGGSDTQYF; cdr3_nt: TGCGCCAGCAGCGTAACCGGGACAGGGGGCTCAGATACGCAGTATTTT
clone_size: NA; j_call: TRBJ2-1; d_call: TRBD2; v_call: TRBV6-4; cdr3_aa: CASMEREGYNEQFF; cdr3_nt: TGTGCCAGCATGGAGAGGGAGGGATACAATGAGCAGTTCTTC